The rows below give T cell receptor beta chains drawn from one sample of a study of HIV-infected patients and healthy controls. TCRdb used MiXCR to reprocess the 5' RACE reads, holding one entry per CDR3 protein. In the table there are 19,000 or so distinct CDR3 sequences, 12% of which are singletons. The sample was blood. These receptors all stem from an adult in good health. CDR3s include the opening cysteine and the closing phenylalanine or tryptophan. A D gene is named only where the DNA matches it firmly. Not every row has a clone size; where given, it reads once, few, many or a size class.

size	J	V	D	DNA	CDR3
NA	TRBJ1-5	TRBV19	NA	TGTGCCAGTAGGCAGACCTGGGGGTCGGTTCAGCCCCAGCATTTT	CASRQTWGSVQPQHF
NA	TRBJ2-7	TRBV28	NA	TGTGCCAGCAGTTTGGGACACGTCTACGAGCAGTACTTC	CASSLGHVYEQYF
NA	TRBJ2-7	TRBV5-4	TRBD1	TGTGCCAGCAGCTTCGACAGGGGCTACGAGCAGTACTTC	CASSFDRGYEQYF
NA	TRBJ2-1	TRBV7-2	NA	TGTGCCAGCAGCTTACCCTGGAATGAGCAGTTCTTC	CASSLPWNEQFF
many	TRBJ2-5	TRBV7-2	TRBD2	TGTGCCAGCAGCTTAGAGGTCCTAGCGGGGGGAATGGAGACCCAGTACTTC	CASSLEVLAGGMETQYF
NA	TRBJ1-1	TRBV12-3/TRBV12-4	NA	TGTGCCAGCAGTTTGTGGACAGTGAACACTGAAGCTTTCTTT	CASSLWTVNTEAFF
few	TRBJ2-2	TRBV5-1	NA	TGCGCCAGCAGCTTGGAGGGGACCGGGGAGCTGTTTTTT	CASSLEGTGELFF
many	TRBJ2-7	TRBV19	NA	TGTGCCAGTAGTATAGGGGGCAGCGTCTACGAGCAGTACTTC	CASSIGGSVYEQYF
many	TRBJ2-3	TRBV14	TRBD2	TGTGCCAGCAGCCTAGCGGGGACAGATACGCAGTATTTT	CASSLAGTDTQYF
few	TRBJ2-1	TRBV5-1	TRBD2	TGCGCCAGCAGCCAATTCGGGACTAGCGAGTACAATGAGCAGTTCTTC	CASSQFGTSEYNEQFF
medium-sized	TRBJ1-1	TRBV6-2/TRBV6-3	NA	TGTGCCAGCCACCGGGGCGGTGGAGGAGCTTTCTTT	CASHRGGGGAFF
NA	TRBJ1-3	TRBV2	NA	TGTGCCACCACGTTAGAGGGAGGAAACACCATATATTTT	CATTLEGGNTIYF
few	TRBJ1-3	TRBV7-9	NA	TGTGCCAGCAGCGCCGGCTCCTCCCCTGGAAACACCATATATTTT	CASSAGSSPGNTIYF
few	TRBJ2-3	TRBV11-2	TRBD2	TGTGCCAGCAGCCCCCTCCCCGGGACTAGCGGGTCGGAACCCACAGATACGCAGTATTTT	CASSPLPGTSGSEPTDTQYF
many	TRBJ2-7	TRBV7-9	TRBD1	TGTGCCAGCAGCTTAGGCAGGGGGCAGGTCGAGCAGTACTTC	CASSLGRGQVEQYF
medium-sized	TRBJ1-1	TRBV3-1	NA	TGTGCCAGCAGCCAAGGATACCTCGAAGCTTTCTTT	CASSQGYLEAFF
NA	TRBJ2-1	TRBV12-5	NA	TGTGCTAGTGGCTATGGGACTTACAGGAATGAGCAGTTCTTC	CASGYGTYRNEQFF
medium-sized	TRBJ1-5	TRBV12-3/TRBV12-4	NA	TGTGCCAGCAAGGACGCCAATCAGCCCCAGCATTTT	CASKDANQPQHF
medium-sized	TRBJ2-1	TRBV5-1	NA	TGCGCCAGCAGCTTAGCTCGTTTCAACAATGAGCAGTTCTTC	CASSLARFNNEQFF
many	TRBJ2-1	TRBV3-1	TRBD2	TGTGCCAGCAGCCAAAATCCTGAAGTAGCGGGGGGAACCTACAATGAGCAGTTCTTC	CASSQNPEVAGGTYNEQFF
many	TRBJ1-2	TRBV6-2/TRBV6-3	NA	TGTGCCAGCAGTTTTCAAGCGGGGGGCTACACCTTC	CASSFQAGGYTF
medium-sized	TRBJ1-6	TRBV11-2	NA	TGTGCCAGCAGCGCGGGACACACCGCGGTAACACCCCTCCACTTT	CASSAGHTAVTPLHF
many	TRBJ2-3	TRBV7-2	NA	TGTGCCAGCAGCCACCGCACAGATACGCAGTATTTT	CASSHRTDTQYF
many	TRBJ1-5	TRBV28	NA	TGTGCCAGCAGCTTGGGACAACCGGCCGTCCGAAAGCATTTT	CASSLGQPAVRKHF
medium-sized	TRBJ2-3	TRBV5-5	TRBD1	TGTGCCAGCAGCTTGGAACAGGGGCGGGCAGATACGCAGTATTTT	CASSLEQGRADTQYF
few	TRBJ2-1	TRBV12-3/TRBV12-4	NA	TGTGCCAGCAGTTTGGACGAGCAGTTCTTC	CASSLDEQFF
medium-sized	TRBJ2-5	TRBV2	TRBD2	TGTGCCAGCAAGATGGGGGGGATAGCGGCAGAAGAGACCCAGTACTTC	CASKMGGIAAEETQYF
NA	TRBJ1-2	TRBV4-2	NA	TGTGCCAGCAGCCAGCCGTACAGTCGCTATGGCTACACCTTC	CASSQPYSRYGYTF
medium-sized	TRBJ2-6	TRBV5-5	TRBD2	TGTGCCAGCAGAAACGGGGAGGGTTTCTCTGGGGCCAACGTCCTGACTTTC	CASRNGEGFSGANVLTF
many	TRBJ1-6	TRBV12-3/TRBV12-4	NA	TGTGCCAGCAGTTTAAGGACAGCTAAGAATTCACCCCTCCACTTT	CASSLRTAKNSPLHF
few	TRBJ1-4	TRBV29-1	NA	TGCAGCGTTAGGCGGGCAACTAATGAAAAACTGTTTTTT	CSVRRATNEKLFF
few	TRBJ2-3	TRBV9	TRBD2	TGTGCCAGCAGCTTATGGGCGGGGGGCACAGATACGCAGTATTTT	CASSLWAGGTDTQYF
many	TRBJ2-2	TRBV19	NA	TGTGCCAGTAGTACACAGAACACCGGGGAGCTGTTTTTT	CASSTQNTGELFF
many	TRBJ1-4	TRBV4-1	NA	TGCGCCAGCAGCCAAGCGATAGGCTCTGAGGTTGAAAAACTGTTTTTT	CASSQAIGSEVEKLFF
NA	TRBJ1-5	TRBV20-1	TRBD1	TGCAGTGCTAGAGGACAGGGGGTCTCGGGGCCCCAGCATTTT	CSARGQGVSGPQHF
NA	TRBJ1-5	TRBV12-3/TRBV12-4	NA	TGTGCCAGCAGTTTAGACATTGTATATCAGCCCCAGCATTTT	CASSLDIVYQPQHF
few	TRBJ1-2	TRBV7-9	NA	TGTGCCAGCAGCCCCCAAGGGGCCAGAGTTAACTATGGCTACACCTTC	CASSPQGARVNYGYTF
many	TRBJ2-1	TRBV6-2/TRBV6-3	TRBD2	TGTGCCAGCATCCGAAAGGGACTAGGCGAAAATGAGCAGTTCTTC	CASIRKGLGENEQFF
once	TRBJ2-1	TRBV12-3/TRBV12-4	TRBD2	TGTGCCAGCAGTTTAATGCGTGGGACTAGCGGGGGGCTGGACAATGAGCAGTTCTTC	CASSLMRGTSGGLDNEQFF
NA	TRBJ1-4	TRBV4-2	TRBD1	TGTGCCAGCAGCCAAGATGAGCAGGGGGCGAGAGAAAAACTGTTTTTT	CASSQDEQGAREKLFF
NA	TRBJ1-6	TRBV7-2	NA	TGTGCCAGCAGCGGTCGGGAGAGCTCCTATAATTCACCCCTCCACTTT	CASSGRESSYNSPLHF
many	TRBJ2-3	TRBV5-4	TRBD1	TGTGCCAGCAGCTTGGACAGGGGGGTCACAGATACGCAGTATTTT	CASSLDRGVTDTQYF
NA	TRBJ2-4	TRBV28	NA	TGTGCCAGCAGCCGGGACACCGCTTCCAAAAACATTCAGTACTTC	CASSRDTASKNIQYF
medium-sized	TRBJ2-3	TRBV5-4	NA	TGTGCCAGCAGCTTGTCTTCTGTGTGGGGAACAGATACGCAGTATTTT	CASSLSSVWGTDTQYF
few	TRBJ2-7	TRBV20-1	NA	TGCAGTGCTAGAGCTCCAGGGGAGGACGAGCAGTACTTC	CSARAPGEDEQYF
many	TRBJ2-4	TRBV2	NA	TGTGCCAGCAGTGGGCAGGACAAAAACATTCAGTACTTC	CASSGQDKNIQYF